Following are 22 T cell receptor beta chains from one sample sequenced in a study of T-cell memory formation after mild COVID-19. TCRdb passed the 5' RACE reads through MiXCR, listing each CDR3 protein once. The sample lists about 340,000 distinct CDR3 sequences, about an eighth occurring once. The sequencing input was PBMCs or a T cell subset sorted from them (not recorded which). Every receptor here comes from a young man who had mild COVID-19 (a few samples of this study predate the infection). Cell type and time point are not known.

The sample holds a few counts of this clonotype. The chain uses TRBV20-1 and TRBJ2-7, with D unclear. This CDR3 is built from 13 residues. From germline, CDR1 is DFQATT and CDR2 SNEGSKA (reference sequence). Between the trimmed V and J ends, which lost 4 bases and 0 bases, there was a span of 10 bases. The chain's CDR3 is CSAKGSNSYEQYF. The CDR3 DNA reads TGCAGTGCTAAGGGCAGTAACTCCTACGAGCAGTACTTC.

V usage is TRBV28 and J usage is TRBJ1-2, with D uncertain. CDR3 length equals 12 residues. V lost 2 bases, J lost 5 bases, and 6 bases lay in between. The V gene's germline CDR1 is MDHEN and CDR2 SYDVKM. CDR3 nucleotide sequence: TGTGCCAGCAGTTTAAGTGCTTATGGCTACACCTTC. Translation: CASSLSAYGYTF.

In its sample, this clonotype was seen a few times. The chain recombines TRBV7-9 with TRBJ2-3; no firm D call. Germline V gene sequence: CDR1 SEHNR, CDR2 FQNEAQ (reference sequence). The CDR3 has 13 amino acids. V lost 5 bases, J lost 9 bases, and 15 bases lay in between. CDR3 region: CASSHPRPVTQYF. The DNA of the CDR3 is TGTGCCAGCAGCCATCCCAGACCCGTCACGCAGTATTTT.

The J gene is TRBJ2-3, the V gene TRBV4-3, with no clear D. Germline CDR1 is LGHNA and CDR2 is YSLEER. The length of the CDR3 is 16 residues. Trimming removed 0 bases at V and 6 bases at J, with 16 bases between. The CDR3 here is CASSQDVRIGYDTQYF. CDR3 bases: TGCGCCAGCAGCCAAGATGTAAGGATTGGATATGATACGCAGTATTTT.

The rearrangement links TRBV4-2 to TRBJ2-2; 10 nucleotides match TRBD1. Unmatched junction bases numbered 11, after V lost 0 bases and J lost 7 bases. The CDR3 covers 18 residues. Germline V gives CDR1 LGHNA, CDR2 YNFKEQ. This chain's CDR3 is CASSQDQIGTGVRGELFF. The CDR3 nucleotides are TGTGCCAGCAGCCAAGATCAGATTGGGACAGGGGTACGCGGGGAGCTGTTTTTT.

J is TRBJ2-2 and V is TRBV7-9; possibly TRBD1 for D (6 bases). The CDR3 has 16 residues. Germline CDR1 reads SEHNR; CDR2 reads FQNEAQ (reference sequence). V shed 11 bases and J shed 0 bases, with 19 bases lying between them. CDR3 loop: CAPGGGGLSNTGELFF. CDR3 bases: TGTGCCCCTGGGGGCGGCGGGCTATCGAACACCGGGGAGCTGTTTTTT. The full variable domain, its missing parts supplied by reference TRBV7-9 and TRBJ2-2, is DTGVSQNPRHKITKRGQNVTFRCDPISEHNRLYWYRQTLGQGPEFLTYFQNEAQLEKSRLLSDRFSAERPKGSFSTLEIQRTEQGDSAMYLCAPGGGGLSNTGELFFGEGSRLTVL.

This clonotype was seen more than once but under ten times. The CDR3 region is CASSLVDGESYNEQFF. The DNA for the CDR3 is TGTGCCAGCAGCTTAGTGGATGGGGAGTCCTACAATGAGCAGTTCTTC. The J gene is TRBJ2-1, the V gene TRBV7-6; possible D gene TRBD2, 5 bases. The V gene lost 1 base and the J gene lost 1 base, with 11 bases spanning the gap. Germline CDR1 SGHVS, CDR2 FNYEAQ. This CDR3 region has 16 residues.

As concerns this clonotype: No DNA is shown, since the ends of the CDR3 on it are uncertain; the CDR3 is the one TCRdb lists. This chain's CDR3 is CASSQSARESGPGSCFF. The rearrangement links TRBV23-1 to TRBJ2-2; the table gives TRBD1 as D, unverified against the DNA. TRBV23-1 is identified as an open reading frame with a role that is uncertain. With termini counted, the CDR3 has 17 amino acids.

This chain uses TRBV10-3 with TRBJ1-2, with a tentative D call TRBD1 (6 bases). Trimming left V 4 bases short and J 2 bases short, with 11 bases between. The CDR3 runs to 14 residues. CDR1 is ENHRY, CDR2 SYGVKD, per germline. DNA of the CDR3: TGTGCCATCAGTGTCTCAGGGGTCAACTATGGCTACACCTTC. Translation gives CAISVSGVNYGYTF.

In this sample, this clonotype turned up a few times. This chain uses TRBV6-6 with TRBJ2-3; D uncertain. This CDR3 is 13 amino acids long. Per germline, CDR1 MNHNY and CDR2 SVGAGI (reference sequence). Trimming shortened V by 6 bases and J by 8 bases, and 15 bases separated the two germline ends. CDR3 nucleotides: TGTGCCAGCAGCCAAAACCGGCAAGGTACGCAGTATTTT. Translation: CASSQNRQGTQYF.

The rearrangement uses TRBV20-1 and TRBJ1-3, with D hard to call. In germline, CDR1 is DFQATT, CDR2 SNEGSKA (reference sequence). V dropped 0 bases and J dropped 5 bases, with 14 bases sitting between them. CDR3 length equals 15 residues. The CDR3 region has the DNA TGCAGTGCTAGAGATCTGAGGGATGAACGAAACACCATATATTTT. Amino acid sequence: CSARDLRDERNTIYF.

CDR3 bases: TGCGCCAGCAGCTTGGCTTCGGGGCTCGCCTACGAGCAGTACTTC. This codes for CASSLASGLAYEQYF. The chain joins TRBV5-1 to TRBJ2-7; either TRBD1 or TRBD2 may supply D (5 bases each). The V gene lost 0 bases and the J gene lost 2 bases, with 12 bases spanning the gap. This CDR3 spans 15 amino acids. CDR1 is SGHRS and CDR2 is YFSETQ in the germline V gene.

The genes are TRBV7-2 and TRBJ1-5; D is unresolved. The length of the CDR3 is 15 residues. With 6 bases removed from V and 0 bases from J, the gap between germline ends came to 12 bases. Germline CDR1 is SGHTA and CDR2 is FQGNSA. This CDR3 reads CASRPGGPSNQPQHF. The CDR3 coding sequence is TGTGCCAGCAGGCCGGGCGGCCCTAGCAATCAGCCCCAGCATTTT.

The chain's CDR3 is CASTLGQGTGIQYF. The CDR3 DNA follows: TGTGCCAGCACCCTGGGACAGGGGACTGGCATTCAGTACTTC. The chain links TRBV2 to TRBJ2-4; 10 nucleotides align to TRBD1. V was clipped by 7 bases and J by 9 bases; unmatched bases: 9. The germline gives CDR1 SNHLY, CDR2 FYNNEI. This CDR3 has 14 residues.

This clonotype was seen a handful of times. This chain uses TRBV7-9 with TRBJ1-1; TRBD1 might be the D (5 bases). The CDR3 totals 13 residues. V lost 11 bases and J lost 1, with 14 bases in between. Germline lookup yields CDR1 SEHNR and CDR2 FQNEAQ (reference sequence). CDR3 residues: CASGQTGNTEAFF. Here the CDR3 DNA reads TGTGCCTCCGGGCAAACAGGGAACACTGAAGCTTTCTTT.

The rearrangement joins TRBV3-1 to TRBJ2-6; the D gene is possibly TRBD1 (6 bases). This CDR3 contains 17 residues. V was clipped by 4 bases and J by 7 bases, with 20 bases between them. Germline V gene lookup returns CDR1 LGHDT and CDR2 YNNKEL (reference sequence). DNA for the CDR3: TGTGCCAGCAGCCCAGGGGTTGGAGCTGCTGTAGCCAACGTCCTGACTTTC. Amino acid sequence: CASSPGVGAAVANVLTF.

This clonotype came up a few times. This chain joins TRBV12-3 or TRBV12-4 and TRBJ2-2; D gene ambiguous. CDR3 length: 14 amino acids. Trimming cost V 8 bases and J 0 bases, with 10 bases left between them. This chain's CDR3 is CASSSSPNTGELFF. The CDR3, as DNA: TGTGCCAGCTCAAGCAGTCCGAACACCGGGGAGCTGTTTTTT.

This clonotype was detected only a few times. The V call is TRBV20-1, the J call TRBJ1-5, with D tentatively TRBD1 (6 bases). Trimming cost V 3 bases and J 0 bases, with 18 bases left between them. The CDR3 totals 17 residues. Germline lookup yields CDR1 DFQATT and CDR2 SNEGSKA (reference sequence). The CDR3 sequence is CSASLRQAVNSNQPQHF. CDR3 sequence (DNA): TGCAGTGCTAGTTTAAGACAGGCCGTCAATAGCAATCAGCCCCAGCATTTT.

The V and J genes are TRBV3-1 and TRBJ2-7; maybe TRBD2 (6 bases). This CDR3 has 15 amino acids. Germline lookup yields CDR1 LGHDT and CDR2 YNNKEL (reference sequence). Trimming removed 2 bases at V and 4 bases at J, with 15 bases between. CDR3: CASSQSGQPSYEQYF. CDR3 DNA: TGTGCCAGCAGCCAAAGCGGGCAACCTTCATACGAGCAGTACTTC.

The rearrangement links TRBV20-1 to TRBJ1-5, with a tentative D call TRBD1 (5 bases). V lost 5 bases and J lost 4, with 12 bases in between. Germline CDR1 is DFQATT and CDR2 is SNEGSKA (reference sequence). The length of the CDR3 is 13 residues. The CDR3 bases are TGCAGTGCTGGAGGGGTTGGTAATCAGCCCCAGCATTTT. Protein: CSAGGVGNQPQHF.

This clonotype appeared a few times. The V call is TRBV7-9, the J call TRBJ1-2; D not certain. Germline CDR1 SEHNR, CDR2 FQNEAQ (reference sequence). The CDR3 has 13 residues. V was trimmed by 5 bases and J by 8 bases, leaving 15 bases between them. In DNA, the CDR3 is TGTGCCAGCAGCCGTGGACGGACGAACGGCTACACCTTC. Translated, it gives CASSRGRTNGYTF.

This clonotype was detected ten times or more. The CDR3 DNA sequence: TGCGCCAGCAGCGTATACAGGGTAGGGACTGAAGCTTTCTTT. It encodes CASSVYRVGTEAFF. The chain employs TRBV4-1 and TRBJ1-1; D perhaps matches TRBD1 (6 bases). The germline gives CDR1 MGHRA, CDR2 YSYEKL. CDR3 size: 14 residues. The V gene lost 5 bases and the J gene lost 5 bases, with 15 bases spanning the gap.